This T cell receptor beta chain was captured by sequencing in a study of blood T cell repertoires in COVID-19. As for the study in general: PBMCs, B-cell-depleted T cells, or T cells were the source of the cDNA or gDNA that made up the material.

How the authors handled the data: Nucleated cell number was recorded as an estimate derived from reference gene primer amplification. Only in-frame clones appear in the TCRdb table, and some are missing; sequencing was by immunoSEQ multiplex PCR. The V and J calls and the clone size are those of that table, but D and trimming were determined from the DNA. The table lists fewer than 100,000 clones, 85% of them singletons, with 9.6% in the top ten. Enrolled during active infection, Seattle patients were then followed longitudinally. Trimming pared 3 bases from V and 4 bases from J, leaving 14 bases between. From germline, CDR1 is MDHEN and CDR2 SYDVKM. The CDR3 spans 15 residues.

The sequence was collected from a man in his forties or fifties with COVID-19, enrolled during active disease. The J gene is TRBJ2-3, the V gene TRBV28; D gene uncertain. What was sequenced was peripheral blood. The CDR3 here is CASSFLFELADTQYF. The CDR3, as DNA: TGTGCCAGCAGTTTCTTATTCGAGTTGGCAGATACGCAGTATTTT.